The T cell receptor beta chain described here comes from a study of blood T cell repertoires in COVID-19. CDR3 length: 14 amino acids. Germline V gene lookup returns CDR1 MNHNY and CDR2 SVGAGI (reference sequence). The V end was cut by 5 bases, the J end by 6 bases, with 14 bases between. Here immunoSEQ multiplex PCR was the method, and the copy in TCRdb shows in-frame clones only, minus some. The sample has roughly 200,000 clones, 70% to 90% seen once. This clone has a single count. Source material: peripheral blood. This TCR came from a human donor with active or convalescent COVID-19. The donor label of this sample is uncertain. The chain is built from TRBV6-6 and TRBJ2-1; a weak D match, TRBD2 (5 bases). The CDR3 nucleotides are TGTGCCAGCAGTCCGTTCGCGGGTAGCAATGAGCAGTTCTTC. It specifies CASSPFAGSNEQFF.